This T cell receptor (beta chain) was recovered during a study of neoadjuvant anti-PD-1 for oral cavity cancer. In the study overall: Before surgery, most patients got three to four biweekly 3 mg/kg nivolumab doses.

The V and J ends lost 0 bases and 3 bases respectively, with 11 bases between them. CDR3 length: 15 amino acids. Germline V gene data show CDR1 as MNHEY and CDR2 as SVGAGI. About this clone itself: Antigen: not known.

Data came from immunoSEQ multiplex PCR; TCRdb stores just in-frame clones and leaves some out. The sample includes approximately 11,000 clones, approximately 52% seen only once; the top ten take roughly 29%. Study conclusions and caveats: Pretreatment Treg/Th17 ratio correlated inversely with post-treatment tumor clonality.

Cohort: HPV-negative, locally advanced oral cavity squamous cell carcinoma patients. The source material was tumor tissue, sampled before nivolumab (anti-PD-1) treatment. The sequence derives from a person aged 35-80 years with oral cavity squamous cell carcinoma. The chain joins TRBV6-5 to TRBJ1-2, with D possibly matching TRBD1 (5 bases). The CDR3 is CASSYSSRADYGYTF. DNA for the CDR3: TGTGCCAGCAGTTACTCGAGCAGGGCGGACTATGGCTACACCTTC.